The T cell receptor (beta chain) described here comes from a study of cytotoxic CD8 clonotypes in ibrutinib-treated CLL. On the study more broadly: The response samples were taken once patients had been treated for a median of around eleven months, range 6 to 36. The study's findings and limits: Increased clonality at ibrutinib response gave way to a return toward baseline at progression. Progressing patients had sampling times that differed from those of sustained-remission patients. Clonality (at baseline) was higher than in age-matched healthy donors and tracked circulating CD8+ T-cell counts.

Sequenced by immunoSEQ multiplex PCR; TCRdb stores in-frame clones only, minus some. This sample has 68,000 or so clones, with around two thirds found just once. Germline V gives CDR1 SNHLY, CDR2 FYNNEI. The CDR3 contains 14 residues. Trimming took 5 bases from V and 1 from J, leaving 11 bases between them. Of note for this clone: Its antigen is undetermined. Additional DNA sequences in this sample encode the identical CDR3.

Sequenced material: PBMCs, taken after 12 months of ibrutinib treatment. This receptor was obtained from a human donor with chronic lymphocytic leukemia. This chain joins TRBV2 and TRBJ1-1; TRBD1 is a possible D gene (5 bases). For the CDR3, the DNA is TGTGCCAGCAGTTTAAGTAGGGGGAACACTGAAGCTTTCTTT. Translation: CASSLSRGNTEAFF.